This T cell receptor beta chain was captured in a study of PD-1 blockade in classical Hodgkin lymphoma. After autologous stem cell transplantation all patients relapsed, and prior brentuximab vedotin exposure differed between cohorts. The patients, who had relapsed/refractory classical Hodgkin lymphoma, achieved best responses of complete response, partial response or progressive disease. Study-wide results and limits: When nivolumab was started under 1 year after ASCT, patients were excluded.

The method was immunoSEQ multiplex PCR; TCRdb's version includes in-frame clones alone and lacks a portion of them. This table holds around 46,000 clones, over 60% found once. With 1 base removed from V and 4 bases from J, the gap between germline ends came to 5 bases. Germline loops: CDR1 MNHNS, CDR2 SASEGT. This CDR3 comprises 12 residues. With regard to this clone: Its antigen remains unidentified.

This clonotype originated in a human donor with classical Hodgkin lymphoma. V gene TRBV6-1 combines with J gene TRBJ2-7; no clear D. The sequencing here drew on peripheral blood mononuclear cells (PBMCs), taken before the second cycle of nivolumab. The CDR3 spells CASSEGTYEQYF. The DNA of the CDR3 is TGTGCCAGCAGTGAAGGGACGTACGAGCAGTACTTC.